The 5 T cell receptor beta chains below come from one sample, sequenced in a study of OX40 agonist ivuxolimab in advanced cancers. Method: immunoSEQ multiplex PCR; TCRdb's copy keeps in-frame clones and lacks some. This table has approximately 67,000 clones, more than 85% appearing once. The source material was CD4+ or CD8+ T cells sorted from blood, sampled in a trial of the OX40 agonist ivuxolimab. The origin of the receptors is an adult with an advanced solid tumor such as melanoma, head and neck, liver or kidney cancer.

The CDR3 spells CASSRGLAGGRTYNEQFF. In DNA form, the CDR3 reads TGTGCCAGCAGCCGTGGACTAGCGGGAGGACGAACCTACAATGAGCAGTTCTTC. The genes are TRBV11-3 and TRBJ2-1; 14 bases line up with TRBD2. The J segment lost 2 bases and the V segment lost 5 bases, leaving 8 bases of the junction unmatched. CDR1 SGHNT and CDR2 YENEEA come from the germline V gene. CDR3 length equals 18 residues.

This clone appeared a single time. V gene TRBV19 combines with J gene TRBJ1-5, with 8 bases fitting TRBD1. Germline V CDR1 and CDR2: LNHDA, SQIVND (reference sequence). The ends lost 5 bases at V and 6 bases at J; junction bases unmatched: 6. The CDR3 runs 14 residues. CDR3: CASSAQGAGQPQHF. CDR3 coding DNA: TGTGCCAGTAGTGCCCAGGGGGCTGGTCAGCCCCAGCATTTT.

A single count supports this clone. The rearrangement joins TRBV19 to TRBJ1-1; the D gene is possibly TRBD1 (5 bases). Trimming removed 9 bases at V and 0 bases at J, with 17 bases between. Germline V lookup: CDR1 LNHDA, CDR2 SQIVND (reference sequence). The CDR3 is 15 amino acids. CDR3 bases: TGTGCCAGCCAGAACCGGGACGGACTGAACACTGAAGCTTTCTTT. This sequence encodes CASQNRDGLNTEAFF.

J is TRBJ2-1 and V is TRBV5-1; D remains ambiguous. The CDR3 length is 15 residues. The germline gives CDR1 SGHRS, CDR2 YFSETQ. V was shortened by 5 bases and J by 0 bases, with 12 bases between the two germline ends. The CDR3 loop is CASSFDHSSYNEQFF. CDR3 sequence (DNA): TGCGCCAGCAGTTTTGACCATTCCTCCTACAATGAGCAGTTCTTC.

The V call is TRBV5-1, the J call TRBJ2-1; tentatively, D is TRBD1 (6 bases). Germline CDR1 SGHRS, CDR2 YFSETQ. Trimming removed 5 bases at V and 0 bases at J, with 12 bases between. CDR3 length: 15 residues. The CDR3 sequence is CASRQTGSSYNEQFF. The CDR3 DNA follows: TGCGCCAGCAGACAAACAGGGAGCTCCTACAATGAGCAGTTCTTC.